This TCR beta chain was documented in a study of blood T cell repertoires in COVID-19. Measured with immunoSEQ multiplex PCR; TCRdb has only the in-frame clones, and not every one. The data contain around 300,000 clones, roughly 90% of them singletons. Germline CDR1 and CDR2: SGHAT and FQNNGV. CDR3 size: 15 residues. The germline V and J ends were trimmed by 3 bases and 2 bases, with 12 bases remaining between them. J is TRBJ2-3 and V is TRBV11-2; weak D call: TRBD2 (6 bases). Sequences were obtained from peripheral blood. The sequence was obtained from a woman aged 50 to 60 with active or convalescent COVID-19. DNA for the CDR3: TGTGCCAGCAGCTTCGCGGGGACTTACACAGATACGCAGTATTTT. Translating gives CASSFAGTYTDTQYF.